This T cell receptor beta chain emerged from a study of T cells in Graves' hyperthyroidism and ophthalmopathy. About the research overall: Before any treatment, at initial diagnosis, peripheral blood was collected.

In germline, CDR1 is SGHTS, CDR2 YDEGEE. The CDR3 length is 13 residues. With 3 bases removed from V and 8 bases from J, the gap between germline ends came to 14 bases. General observations from the study: Model predictions of ophthalmopathy came a median around 6.5 months before onset.

TCR beta CDR3 sequences were amplified from RNA transcripts. First-round RT-PCR of the TCR CDR3 relied on the HTBI primer set. TCRdb recomputed calls from the multiplex PCR reads with MiXCR, one row per CDR3 protein. The data show about 290,000 distinct CDR3 sequences, roughly an eighth seen once. Hyperthyroidism of Graves' type that showed no ophthalmopathy progression within 18 months was stable. At least ten counts were recorded for this clonotype. Its specificity is unknown. This TCR came from a woman aged 40 to 49 with Graves' hyperthyroidism. Material: blood. The V and J genes are TRBV5-8 and TRBJ1-2; unclear D gene. CDR3 loop: CASSWGRAGGYTF. CDR3 sequence (DNA): TGTGCCAGCAGCTGGGGTCGTGCTGGGGGCTACACCTTC. Full variable domain (missing parts from reference TRBV5-8 and TRBJ1-2): EAGVTQSPTHLIKTRGQQATLRCSPISGHTSVYWYQQALGLGLQFLLWYDEGEERNRGNFPPRFSGRQFPNYSSELNVNALELEDSALYLCASSWGRAGGYTFGSGTRLTVV.